What follows are 22 T cell receptor beta chains derived from one specimen sequenced in a study of monozygotic twins with inflammatory bowel disease. With the 5' RACE reads reprocessed, TCRdb shows one record per CDR3 protein and no DNA. The sample has approximately 400,000 distinct CDR3 sequences; the top ten hold 2% to 2.5%. The specimen was blood. These receptors originate from a human donor with ulcerative colitis or Crohn's disease, or a healthy co-twin of an affected twin (not recorded which).

The gene calls are TRBV7-9 and TRBJ1-2. Per the germline V gene, CDR1 is SEHNR and CDR2 is FQNEAQ (reference sequence). This CDR3 spans 16 amino acids. This chain's CDR3 is CASSLHALSQNYGYTF.

V usage is TRBV20-1 and J usage is TRBJ2-7. Germline V lookup: CDR1 DFQATT, CDR2 SNEGSKA (reference sequence). The CDR3 is made up of 13 amino acids. Here the CDR3 reads CSASNPDSYEQYF.

This sequence joins TRBV29-1 and TRBJ2-1; TCRdb calls TRBD1, which cannot be checked without DNA. Germline V gene sequence: CDR1 SQVTM, CDR2 ANQGSEA. The CDR3 is made up of 11 amino acids. CDR3: CSVSGGREQFF.

V gene TRBV7-9 combines with J gene TRBJ2-5; TCRdb proposes TRBD2, but this gene call is untestable without DNA. Per the germline V gene, CDR1 is SEHNR and CDR2 is FQNEAQ (reference sequence). The CDR3 is 15 residues long. CDR3 residues: CASSSRAGVQETQYF.

The V call is TRBV7-2, the J call TRBJ2-3; lacking DNA, the TRBD2 call made by TCRdb goes unchecked. Germline values: CDR1 SGHTA, CDR2 FQGNSA. The length of the CDR3 is 16 residues. The CDR3 is CASSLNPSGSVDTQYF. Full variable domain (missing parts from reference TRBV7-2 and TRBJ2-3): GAGVSQSPSNKVTEKGKDVELRCDPISGHTALYWYRQSLGQGLEFLIYFQGNSAPDKSGLPSDRFSAERTGGSVSTLTIQRTQQEDSAVYLCASSLNPSGSVDTQYFGPGTRLTVL.

The V call is TRBV5-1, the J call TRBJ2-3; lacking DNA, the TRBD2 call made by TCRdb goes unchecked. The CDR3 sequence is 15 residues long. Germline CDR1 SGHRS, CDR2 YFSETQ. CDR3 loop: CASSLARGAPDTQYF.

The rearrangement links TRBV4-1 to TRBJ2-3. CDR1 and CDR2 from the germline V gene are MGHRA and YSYEKL. The CDR3 contains 12 residues. The CDR3 region is CASSQKEDTQYF.

The rearrangement joins TRBV9 to TRBJ2-3; TCRdb's D call, TRBD2, is unchecked because there is no DNA. From germline, CDR1 is SGDLS and CDR2 YYNGEE. This CDR3 is built from 15 residues. CDR3 sequence reads: CASSAQLGAPDTQYF.

The chain couples TRBV7-2 to TRBJ1-3. CDR3 length: 14 amino acids. Germline CDR1 reads SGHTA; CDR2 reads FQGNSA. This chain's CDR3 is CASSFAGKANTIYF.

The rearrangement uses TRBV30 and TRBJ1-1; TCRdb returns TRBD1, unconfirmable since there is no DNA. Germline-derived CDR1 and CDR2 are GTSNPN and SVGIG (reference sequence). CDR3 length: 13 amino acids. The chain's CDR3 is CAWTDRLNTEAFF.

This chain joins TRBV3-1 and TRBJ2-5; the TCRdb call, TRBD2, lacks DNA for checking. Germline CDR1 LGHDT, CDR2 YNNKEL (reference sequence). The CDR3 extends over 16 amino acids. The CDR3: CASSQLRGLRGETQYF.

The chain couples TRBV4-1 to TRBJ1-5; checking the TCRdb D call of TRBD1 is not possible without DNA. Germline CDR1 reads MGHRA; CDR2 reads YSYEKL. The CDR3 is 16 residues long. The CDR3 loop reads CASSQDGQGAAQPQHF.

The J gene is TRBJ1-6, the V gene TRBV11-2; no DNA is available, so the TRBD1 call from TCRdb remains unchecked. The V gene's germline CDR1 is SGHAT and CDR2 FQNNGV. CDR3 length: 13 amino acids. The CDR3 loop is CASSEHRQTPLHF.

The gene calls are TRBV5-1 and TRBJ1-2. Germline-derived CDR1 and CDR2 are SGHRS and YFSETQ. The CDR3 runs to 15 residues. The CDR3 reads CASNGGQMSNYGYTF.

The J gene is TRBJ1-4, the V gene TRBV5-1; the TCRdb D gene call, TRBD1, has no DNA to confirm it. The CDR3 loop spans 14 amino acids. Germline V gene lookup returns CDR1 SGHRS and CDR2 YFSETQ. CDR3 loop: CASSLSGVNEKLFF.

The genes are TRBV12-3 or TRBV12-4 and TRBJ1-5; there is no DNA to check the TCRdb D call of TRBD1. The CDR3 spans 14 residues. The CDR3 protein is CASSPGAGSQPQHF.

The chain combines TRBV20-1 with TRBJ2-5; TCRdb lists TRBD1, though no DNA is available to test this call. Germline-derived CDR1 and CDR2 are DFQATT and SNEGSKA (reference sequence). The CDR3 runs to 16 residues. The CDR3 is CSANTLMTGPQETQYF.

The chain employs TRBV6-2 or TRBV6-3 and TRBJ2-3; as DNA is missing, the TRBD2 call by TCRdb cannot be tested. Per the germline V gene, CDR1 is MNHEY and CDR2 is SVGEGT. The CDR3 runs 21 residues. CDR3 amino acids: CASSPKRKMVGLAGSSATQYF.

V is TRBV7-2 and J is TRBJ1-2; the D gene TCRdb calls, TRBD1, cannot be checked with no DNA. The germline V gene encodes CDR1 SGHTA and CDR2 FQGNSA. This CDR3 has 16 amino acids. Here the CDR3 reads CASSLDWDRANYGYTF.

The chain is built from TRBV20-1 and TRBJ2-3; TCRdb gives TRBD2 as the D gene, but with no DNA this cannot be confirmed. This CDR3 spans 16 amino acids. From germline, CDR1 is DFQATT and CDR2 SNEGSKA (reference sequence). CDR3 residues: CSAFPAGTSSADTQYF.

The genes are TRBV7-9 and TRBJ2-7; TCRdb indicates TRBD1, and absent DNA this call remains unverified. CDR3 length equals 13 residues. Germline V gives CDR1 SEHNR, CDR2 FQNEAQ (reference sequence). CDR3 protein: CASGLAGGNEQYF.

The chain employs TRBV29-1 and TRBJ2-2; the TCRdb D gene call, TRBD1, has no DNA to confirm it. The CDR3 spans 14 residues. Germline CDR1 is SQVTM and CDR2 is ANQGSEA. The CDR3 here is CSTSGTVNTGELFF.